This T cell receptor (beta chain) was found in a study of blood T cell repertoires in COVID-19. Overall study context: Collection of acute and convalescent COVID-19 samples took place in the United States, Italy and Spain. Nucleic acid was either cDNA or gDNA, and it came from T cells, B-cell-depleted T cells, or PBMCs.

The V end was cut by 3 bases, the J end by 4 bases, with 7 bases between. The CDR3 is made up of 13 amino acids. CDR1 LGHDT and CDR2 YNNKEL come from the germline V gene (reference sequence). As handled by the study authors: Researchers report that nucleated cell counts were estimated from reference gene primer amplification. Data came from immunoSEQ multiplex PCR; TCRdb stores just in-frame clones and leaves some out. For V, J and clone size, that table is used; D and trimming come from the DNA. This sample carries 50,000 to 55,000 clones, 85% to 90% of them seen once, and the ten largest clones take approximately 15%.

The specimen was peripheral blood. The clonotype originates from a man in his sixties or seventies with acute or convalescent COVID-19. V and J are TRBV3-1 (or the pseudogene TRBV3-2) and TRBJ1-3, with a weak D call TRBD1 (6 bases). CDR3 sequence reads: CASSHGTGNTIYF. The DNA for the CDR3 is TGTGCCAGCAGCCACGGGACAGGAAACACCATATATTTT.